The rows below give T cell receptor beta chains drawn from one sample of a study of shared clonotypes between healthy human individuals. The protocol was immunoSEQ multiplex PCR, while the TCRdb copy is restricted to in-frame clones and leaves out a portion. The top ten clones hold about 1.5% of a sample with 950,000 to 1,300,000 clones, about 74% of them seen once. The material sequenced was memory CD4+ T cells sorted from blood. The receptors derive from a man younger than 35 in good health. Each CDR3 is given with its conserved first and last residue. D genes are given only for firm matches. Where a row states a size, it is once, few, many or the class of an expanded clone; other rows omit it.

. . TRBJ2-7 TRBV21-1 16 TGTGCCAGCAGCTCCACTCCCGCACAGAAAACCTACGAGCAGTACTTC CASSSTPAQKTYEQYF
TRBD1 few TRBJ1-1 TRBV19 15 TGTGCCAGTAGGGGGACAGGGACGGGCAACACTGAAGCTTTCTTT CASRGTGTGNTEAFF
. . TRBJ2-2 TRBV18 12 TGTGCCAGCTCACCTGACACCGGGGAGCTGTTTTTT CASSPDTGELFF
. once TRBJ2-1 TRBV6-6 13 TGTGCCAGCAGTTCGTCCCTGTCCAATGAGCAGTTCTTC CASSSSLSNEQFF
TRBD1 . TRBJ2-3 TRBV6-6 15 TGTGCCAGCAGTAATCCCGGGACAGGGGCAGATACGCAGTATTTT CASSNPGTGADTQYF
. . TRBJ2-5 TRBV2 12 TGTGCCAGCAGTGTAGGGGTTGAGACCCAGTACTTC CASSVGVETQYF
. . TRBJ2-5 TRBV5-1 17 TGCGCCAGCAGCTTGGGTCTGTTACAGGCGTACCAAGAGACCCAGTACTTC CASSLGLLQAYQETQYF
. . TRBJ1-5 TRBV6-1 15 TGTGCCAGCACCCCTCCAGGGCTTGACTGGCAGCCCCAGCATTTT CASTPPGLDWQPQHF
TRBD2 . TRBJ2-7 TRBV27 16 TGTGCCAGCAGTTTATTCCTAGCGGGGGGGCTCCACGAGCAGTACTTC CASSLFLAGGLHEQYF
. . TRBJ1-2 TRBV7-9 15 TGTGCCAGCAGCGAGCAGGGATCCAATAACTATGGCTACACCTTC CASSEQGSNNYGYTF
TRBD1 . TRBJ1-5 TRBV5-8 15 TGTGCCAGCAGCTTGACAGGGGGCGGTAATCAGCCCCAGCATTTT CASSLTGGGNQPQHF
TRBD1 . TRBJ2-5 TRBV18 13 TGTGCCAGCTCACCAGTTGAACAGGGGGTCCAGTACTTC CASSPVEQGVQYF
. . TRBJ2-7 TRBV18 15 TGTGCCAGCTCACCATCGTTCGGACAGATTTACGAGCAGTACTTC CASSPSFGQIYEQYF
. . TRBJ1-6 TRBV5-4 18 TGTGCCAGCAGCTCCGCTGTGGGAGGGAGCTCCTATAATTCACCCCTCCACTTT CASSSAVGGSSYNSPLHF
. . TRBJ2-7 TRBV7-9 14 TGTGCCAGCAGCTCCTCGGTCAGGGGCCACGAGCAGTACTTC CASSSSVRGHEQYF
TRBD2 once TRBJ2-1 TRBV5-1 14 TGCGCCAGCAGAACCGTAGCGGGAGGGGATGAGCAGTTCTTC CASRTVAGGDEQFF
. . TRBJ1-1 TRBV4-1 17 TGCGCCAGCAGCTTCCCCTCCACCGGGCCGTCGAACACTGAAGCTTTCTTT CASSFPSTGPSNTEAFF
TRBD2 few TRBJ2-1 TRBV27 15 TGTGCCAGCAGTGTACTAGCGGGACAATACAATGAGCAGTTCTTC CASSVLAGQYNEQFF
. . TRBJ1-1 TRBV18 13 TGTGCCAGCTCACCATACCGGGACACTGAAGCTTTCTTT CASSPYRDTEAFF
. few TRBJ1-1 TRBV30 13 TGTGCCTGGAGTAGTGGGTGGAACACTGAAGCTTTCTTT CAWSSGWNTEAFF
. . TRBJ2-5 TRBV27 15 TGTGCCAGCAGTGTAAGGGCAGGGGTTTGGGAGACCCAGTACTTC CASSVRAGVWETQYF
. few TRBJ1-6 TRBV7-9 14 TGTGCCAGCAGTGGCAGGGGAGAAAATTCACCCCTCCACTTT CASSGRGENSPLHF
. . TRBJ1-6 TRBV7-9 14 TGTGCCAGCAGCTTAGTACGGTCTGATTCACCCCTCCACTTT CASSLVRSDSPLHF
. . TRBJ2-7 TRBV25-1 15 TGTGCCAGCGCCTCGGGACCGGAGGCTTCCTACGAGCAGTACTTC CASASGPEASYEQYF